The 23 T cell receptor beta chains presented below share a single source sample, sequenced in a study of blood T cell repertoires in COVID-19. Method: immunoSEQ multiplex PCR; TCRdb's copy keeps in-frame clones and lacks some. The sample lists about 180,000 clones, around 88% occurring once. The material sequenced was peripheral blood. The origin of the receptors is a woman in her twenties or thirties with acute or convalescent COVID-19.

This chain connects TRBV29-1 to TRBJ2-5; D possibly corresponds to TRBD2 (5 bases). CDR1 and CDR2 from the germline V gene are SQVTM and ANQGSEA. V was cut by 4 bases and J by 3 bases, with 12 bases left in between. The CDR3 length is 13 residues. DNA for the CDR3: TGCAGCGTTGGGGCAGCGGAAGAAGAGACCCAGTACTTC. As protein: CSVGAAEEETQYF.

This clone was observed a single time. J is TRBJ1-6 and V is TRBV27, with D tentatively TRBD1 (5 bases). The V gene's germline CDR1 is MNHEY and CDR2 SMNVEV (reference sequence). The CDR3 runs to 14 residues. The ends were cut back, 3 bases at V and 8 bases at J, with 11 bases in the middle. The CDR3 region has the DNA TGTGCCAGCAGTTTTCTGTCGGGGGATTCACCCCTCCACTTT. This sequence encodes CASSFLSGDSPLHF.

The J gene is TRBJ2-7, the V gene TRBV30, with a tentative D call TRBD1 (5 bases). The CDR3 is made up of 11 amino acids. Germline CDR1 reads GTSNPN; CDR2 reads SVGIG (reference sequence). V was cut by 3 bases and J by 7 bases, with 10 bases left in between. The CDR3 DNA reads TGTGCCTGGAGATCAGGGTTTGAGCAGTACTTC. Translation: CAWRSGFEQYF.

The V and J genes are TRBV18 and TRBJ2-7, with D maybe TRBD1 (5 bases). The CDR3 runs 14 residues. Germline V gene data show CDR1 as KGHSH and CDR2 as LQKENI. V was pared by 3 bases and J by 3 bases, with 12 bases between. The CDR3 sequence is CASSPLGQDYEQYF. In DNA, the CDR3 is TGTGCCAGCTCACCGCTGGGGCAGGACTACGAGCAGTACTTC.

The chain carries TRBV5-4 and TRBJ1-1; TRBD1 is a possible D gene (6 bases). V gave up 0 bases and J gave up 7 bases, with 7 bases separating them. Germline CDR1 reads SGHNT; CDR2 reads YYREEE (reference sequence). The CDR3 runs 12 residues. The CDR3 is CASSLGTDEAFF. CDR3 sequence (DNA): TGTGCCAGCAGCTTGGGGACAGATGAAGCTTTCTTT.

This clone was recorded a few times. V is TRBV7-8 and J is TRBJ2-1, with 7 bases fitting TRBD2. The CDR3 is made up of 16 amino acids. Per germline, CDR1 SGHVS and CDR2 FQNEAQ. After removal of 5 bases from V and 5 bases from J, the junction contained 12 bases not matched to a gene. The DNA for the CDR3 is TGTGCCAGCAGCGCCCTGCGGGCGGGAGACAACAATGAGCAGTTCTTC. It specifies CASSALRAGDNNEQFF.

This clone appeared a single time. This chain links TRBV5-1 with TRBJ2-1, with 12 bases lining up with TRBD2. The ends lost 0 bases at V and 7 bases at J; junction bases unmatched: 2. In germline, CDR1 is SGHRS, CDR2 YFSETQ. The length of the CDR3 is 15 residues. The CDR3: CASSLGGTSGNEQFF. The CDR3 DNA is TGCGCCAGCAGCTTGGGTGGGACTAGCGGGAATGAGCAGTTCTTC.

The CDR3, as DNA: TGTGCCAGCAGGTCGAACCGGGACAGGGGGCTGGCCTATGGCTACACCTTC. It codes for CASRSNRDRGLAYGYTF. V gene TRBV27 combines with J gene TRBJ1-2; 12 nucleotides line up with TRBD1. Germline-derived CDR1 and CDR2 are MNHEY and SMNVEV (reference sequence). The CDR3 is 17 amino acids. V was pared by 6 bases and J by 4 bases, with 12 bases of the junction left unmatched.

The chain links TRBV5-8 to TRBJ2-5; D might be TRBD1 (5 bases). This CDR3 spans 11 amino acids. CDR1 and CDR2 from the germline V gene are SGHTS and YDEGEE. The germline V and J ends were trimmed by 2 bases and 7 bases, with 6 bases remaining between them. The CDR3 protein is CASSLTGTQYF. For the CDR3, the DNA is TGTGCCAGCAGCTTAACAGGGACCCAGTACTTC. The full variable domain, rest sourced from reference TRBV5-8 and TRBJ2-5, is EAGVTQSPTHLIKTRGQQATLRCSPISGHTSVYWYQQALGLGLQFLLWYDEGEERNRGNFPPRFSGRQFPNYSSELNVNALELEDSALYLCASSLTGTQYFGPGTRLLVL.

The chain uses TRBV7-2 and TRBJ2-7; tentative D call: TRBD2 (5 bases). The CDR3 runs 15 residues. Between the trimmed V and J ends, which lost 5 bases and 0 bases, there was a span of 14 bases. CDR1 is SGHTA and CDR2 is FQGNSA in the germline V gene. DNA of the CDR3: TGTGCCAGCAGCCCCCTAGGCGGGCACTCCTACGAGCAGTACTTC. Its protein product is CASSPLGGHSYEQYF.

The chain uses TRBV5-4 and TRBJ1-6; D remains unclear. Trimming pared 4 bases from V and 8 bases from J, leaving 13 bases between. This CDR3 has 14 amino acids. CDR1 is SGHNT and CDR2 is YYREEE in the germline V gene (reference sequence). In nucleotides, the CDR3 is TGTGCCAGCAGCGACCCGGGTTCGGATTCACCCCTCCACTTT. It is translated as CASSDPGSDSPLHF.

This chain connects TRBV6-2 or TRBV6-3 to TRBJ2-3, with 11 bases matching TRBD2. In germline, CDR1 is MNHEY, CDR2 SVGEGT. V lost 2 bases and J lost 8; bases outside the gene matches: 21. The CDR3 is made up of 20 amino acids. For the CDR3, the DNA is TGTGCCAGCAGTTACCCCGGGCTAGCGGGAGGTTTGCTGCCACAGGGTACGCAGTATTTT. It is translated as CASSYPGLAGGLLPQGTQYF.

V and J are TRBV28 and TRBJ2-3; TRBD2 aligns across 7 bases. The V and J ends lost 6 bases and 0 bases, in that order; junction bases with no gene match: 9. The CDR3 loop spans 16 amino acids. From germline, CDR1 is MDHEN and CDR2 SYDVKM. In DNA, the CDR3 is TGTGCCAGCAGCCTTAGCCGTAGCGGGAGCACAGATACGCAGTATTTT. This gives the protein CASSLSRSGSTDTQYF.

The chain is built from TRBV3-1 (or the pseudogene TRBV3-2) and TRBJ2-7, with D maybe TRBD2 (6 bases). This CDR3 contains 13 residues. The V gene's germline CDR1 is LGHDT and CDR2 YNNKEL (reference sequence). The germline V and J ends were trimmed by 6 bases and 3 bases, with 12 bases remaining between them. The CDR3 reads CASRTTSFYEQYF. The CDR3 region has the DNA TGTGCCAGCAGGACGACTAGTTTCTACGAGCAGTACTTC.

The chain joins TRBV7-8 to TRBJ2-7; 8 nucleotides line up with TRBD1. Per germline, CDR1 SGHVS and CDR2 FQNEAQ. This CDR3 has 16 amino acids. J gave up 5 bases and V 3 bases, and 12 bases lay outside the gene matches. The CDR3 bases are TGTGCCAGCAGCTTTAAGCCCAGGGGGCGCCCGCACGAGCAGTACTTC. Its translation is CASSFKPRGRPHEQYF.

This sequence joins TRBV9 and TRBJ1-6, with unresolved D. The CDR3 totals 14 residues. Trimming removed 2 bases at V and 10 bases at J, with 13 bases between. Germline V gene sequence: CDR1 SGDLS, CDR2 YYNGEE. For the CDR3, the DNA is TGTGCCAGCAGCGTTCTGGCATTATTGTCACCCCTCCACTTT. Protein sequence: CASSVLALLSPLHF.

This clone has a single count. The chain couples TRBV19 to TRBJ2-2; D uncertain. This CDR3 spans 16 amino acids. The germline V gene has CDR1 LNHDA and CDR2 SQIVND (reference sequence). The ends were cut back, 4 bases at V and 3 bases at J, with 15 bases in the middle. CDR3 DNA: TGTGCCAGTAGTAGAGTTCTTCGAAGTGACACCGGGGAGCTGTTTTTT. It encodes CASSRVLRSDTGELFF.

The chain is built from TRBV2 and TRBJ1-1; D ambiguous. The CDR3 is 12 amino acids. V lost 7 bases and J 0 bases, leaving 6 bases between the germline ends. Germline CDR1 SNHLY, CDR2 FYNNEI. For the CDR3, the DNA is TGTGCCAGCAACTTCATGAACACTGAAGCTTTCTTT. As protein: CASNFMNTEAFF. Combining the CDR3 with reference TRBV2 and TRBJ1-1 gives the whole variable domain EPEVTQTPSHQVTQMGQEVILRCVPISNHLYFYWYRQILGQKVEFLVSFYNNEISEKSEIFDDQFSVERPDGSNFTLKIRSTKLEDSAMYFCASNFMNTEAFFGQGTRLTVV.

V gene TRBV12-3 or TRBV12-4 combines with J gene TRBJ1-1, with D hard to call. Trimming took off 4 bases at V and 1 base at J, with 4 bases between the two ends. The CDR3 sequence is 12 residues long. CDR3 region: CASSSRNTEAFF. In DNA, the CDR3 is TGTGCCAGCAGTTCCAGGAACACTGAAGCTTTCTTT.

This chain connects TRBV9 to TRBJ2-2; D perhaps matches TRBD2 (6 bases). The germline V gene has CDR1 SGDLS and CDR2 YYNGEE. The CDR3 covers 15 residues. V was pared by 6 bases and J by 3 bases, with 15 bases between. CDR3 sequence: CASKISGDDTGELFF. Written as DNA, the CDR3 is TGTGCCAGCAAAATATCGGGGGACGACACCGGGGAGCTGTTTTTT.

This chain uses TRBV2 with TRBJ2-7, with TRBD1 matching over 9 bases. The CDR3 is made up of 16 amino acids. V gave up 5 bases and J gave up 2 bases; unmatched junction bases: 10. Per germline, CDR1 SNHLY and CDR2 FYNNEI. CDR3 region: CASSRLAGTGPYEQYF. In DNA, the CDR3 is TGTGCCAGCAGTCGACTCGCCGGGACAGGGCCCTACGAGCAGTACTTC.

The rearrangement joins TRBV5-4 to TRBJ2-1, with 11 bases lining up with TRBD1. CDR1 is SGHNT and CDR2 is YYREEE in the germline V gene (reference sequence). V shed 6 bases, J shed 5 bases, and the junction held 10 bases outside the gene matches. This CDR3 is built from 16 residues. The CDR3 spells CASNSPPGQGDNEQFF. The CDR3 nucleotides are TGTGCCAGCAACTCTCCCCCGGGACAGGGGGACAATGAGCAGTTCTTC.

The J gene is TRBJ2-7, the V gene TRBV12-3 or TRBV12-4; a weak D match, TRBD2 (6 bases). The ends were cut back, 8 bases at V and 3 bases at J, with 8 bases in the middle. The CDR3 totals 11 residues. The CDR3 DNA reads TGTGCCAGCGGGGGGTACTACGAGCAGTACTTC. It is translated as CASGGYYEQYF.